These T cell receptor beta chains were read from a single sample in a study of tumor-infiltrating lymphocytes in oesophageal squamous cell carcinoma. One entry per CDR3 protein results from TCRdb running MiXCR on the PCR reads. The sample lists fewer than 15,000 distinct CDR3 sequences; around 56% were seen once. Sequencing used blood. Every receptor here comes from a female donor with esophageal squamous cell carcinoma. Each CDR3 is given with its conserved first and last residue. A D gene is named only where the DNA matches it firmly. Size is omitted from some rows. Given values are once, few, many or a class for expanded clones.

d_call	j_call	v_call	clone_size	cdr3_nt	cdr3_aa
NA	TRBJ2-1	TRBV5-1	NA	TGCGCCAGCAGCGACCAGGGAGGTAGCGATGAGCAGTTCTTC	CASSDQGGSDEQFF
NA	TRBJ2-2	TRBV7-4	NA	TGTGCCAGCAGCTTATTTATGGGTGCTCCCGGGGAGCTGTTTTTT	CASSLFMGAPGELFF
NA	TRBJ2-3	TRBV7-4	few	TGTGCCAGCAGCTTAGAGGCGGATACGCAGTATTTT	CASSLEADTQYF
NA	TRBJ2-1	TRBV7-9	NA	TGTGCCAGCAGCTTAGCGTTCGATGAGCAGTTCTTC	CASSLAFDEQFF
TRBD1	TRBJ2-5	TRBV24-1	NA	TGTGCCACCAGTGATTCTGACAGGGTCGTAGAGACCCAGTACTTC	CATSDSDRVVETQYF
NA	TRBJ2-3	TRBV28	medium-sized	TGTGCCAGCAGACCTCCGGGCACCACAGATACGCAGTATTTT	CASRPPGTTDTQYF
NA	TRBJ1-1	TRBV7-2	NA	TGTGCCAGCAGCTCTTTCAGGACATCAGCCTACGAGCAGTACTTT	CASSSFRTSAYEQYF
TRBD1	TRBJ2-7	TRBV7-3	NA	TGTGCCAGCAGCATTGACAGGGGCTACGAGCAGTACTTC	CASSIDRGYEQYF
TRBD2	TRBJ2-4	TRBV4-1	NA	TGTGCCAGCAGCCTAAATTATTTACTAGCGGGAAACCCGGGGGCCAAAAACATTCAGTACTTC	CASSLNYLLAGNPGAKNIQYF
TRBD2	TRBJ2-7	TRBV7-9	NA	TGTGCCAGCAGCAGGGGGACTAGTCCCTATGAGCAGTACTTC	CASSRGTSPYEQYF
TRBD1	TRBJ2-7	TRBV7-6	many	TGTGCCAGCAGCCAAGGACAGGGGCGCGAGCAGTACTTC	CASSQGQGREQYF
TRBD2	TRBJ2-7	TRBV7-2	NA	TGTGCCAGCAGCTTCAGGACTAGCGGGGGCTACGAGCAGTACTTC	CASSFRTSGGYEQYF
TRBD1	TRBJ2-3	TRBV6-8	NA	TGTGCCAGCGGACGGACAGGGGACACAGATACGCAGTATTTT	CASGRTGDTDTQYF
NA	TRBJ2-7	TRBV7-2	NA	TGTGCCAGCAGCCTCGACGGAAGCTCCTACAATGAGCAGTACTTC	CASSLDGSSYNEQYF
TRBD2	TRBJ2-3	TRBV4-2	many	TGTGCCAGCAGCCAGGAGATAGCGGGGGATGGCACAGATACGCAGTATTTT	CASSQEIAGDGTDTQYF
NA	TRBJ2-3	TRBV7-2	NA	TGTGCCAGCAGCTTAGTTGGGCCAGATACGCAGTATTTT	CASSLVGPDTQYF
TRBD2	TRBJ2-1	TRBV27	NA	TGTGCCAGCAGTTTTATAGGCGGGGGGGCCAATGAGCAGTTCTTC	CASSFIGGGANEQFF
NA	TRBJ2-1	TRBV7-2	NA	TGTGCCAGCAGCTTAGTGCAGGACAGTTACAATGAGCAGTTCTTC	CASSLVQDSYNEQFF
TRBD1	TRBJ2-2	TRBV6-1	many	TGTGCCAGCAGTTTCTGGACAGGGGTGGATAGGGAGCTGTTTTTT	CASSFWTGVDRELFF
TRBD2	TRBJ2-1	TRBV5-1	NA	TGCGCCAGCAGCCGAGAGATAGCGGGAGTTTCCAATGAGCAGTTCTTC	CASSREIAGVSNEQFF
TRBD2	TRBJ2-1	TRBV10-3	NA	TGTGCCATCGAAGTGGGACTAGCGGGTTACAATGAGCAGTTCTTC	CAIEVGLAGYNEQFF
NA	TRBJ2-1	TRBV7-8	NA	TGTGCCAGCAGCCCAATATGGGAGAATGAGCAGTTCTTC	CASSPIWENEQFF
TRBD2	TRBJ2-1	TRBV6-8	NA	TGTGCCAGCAGCGTAGCGGGGGGGGGGGATGAGCAGTTCTTC	CASSVAGGGDEQFF
NA	TRBJ2-7	TRBV10-3	NA	TGTGCCATCAGTGACACGGGAACCAGCTCCTACGAGCAGTACTTC	CAISDTGTSSYEQYF
NA	TRBJ2-1	TRBV11-3	few	TGTGCCAGCAGCTTAGGGACTATGGCCTACAATGAGCAGTTCTTC	CASSLGTMAYNEQFF
NA	TRBJ2-1	TRBV7-3	NA	TGTGCCAGCAGCTTAAACCCCGGACCATACAATGAGCAGTTCTTC	CASSLNPGPYNEQFF
NA	TRBJ1-1	TRBV7-8	medium-sized	TGTGCCAGCAGCCCCGGAGCGGGTAACACTGAAGCTTTCTTT	CASSPGAGNTEAFF
TRBD1	TRBJ2-1	TRBV7-3	NA	TGTGCCAGCAGCGATTCGACAGGGTTGGATGAGCAGTTCTTC	CASSDSTGLDEQFF
NA	TRBJ2-2	TRBV7-8	NA	TGTGCCAGCAGGGGGCTAACCGGGGAGCTGTTTTTT	CASRGLTGELFF
NA	TRBJ2-5	TRBV7-6	few	TGTGCCAGCAGCTTGGCAGACCAAGAGACCCAGTACTTC	CASSLADQETQYF
NA	TRBJ1-2	TRBV6-1	medium-sized	TGTGCCAGCAGTTCTACAACCCAGGCAGGCGGACTCGGCTACACCTTC	CASSSTTQAGGLGYTF
NA	TRBJ2-3	TRBV18	NA	TGTGCCAGCTCATTGTCTCCCCAGGCCGATACGCAGTATTTT	CASSLSPQADTQYF
TRBD2	TRBJ2-3	TRBV12-3/TRBV12-4	NA	TGTGCCAGCAGTTTAGTGAGCACTAGCGGGTTGACAGATACGCAGTATTTT	CASSLVSTSGLTDTQYF